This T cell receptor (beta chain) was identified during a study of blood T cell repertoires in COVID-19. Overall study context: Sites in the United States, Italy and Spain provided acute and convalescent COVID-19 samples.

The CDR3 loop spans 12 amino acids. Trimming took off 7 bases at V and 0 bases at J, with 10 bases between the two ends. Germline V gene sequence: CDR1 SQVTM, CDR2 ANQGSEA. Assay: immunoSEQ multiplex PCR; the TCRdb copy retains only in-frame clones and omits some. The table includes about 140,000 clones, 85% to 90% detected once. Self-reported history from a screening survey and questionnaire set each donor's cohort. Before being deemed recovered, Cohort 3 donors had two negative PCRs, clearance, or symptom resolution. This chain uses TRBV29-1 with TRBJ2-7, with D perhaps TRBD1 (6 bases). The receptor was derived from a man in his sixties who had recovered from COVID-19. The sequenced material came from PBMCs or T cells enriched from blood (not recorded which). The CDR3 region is CSAGQPSYEQYF. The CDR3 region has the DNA TGCAGCGCTGGACAGCCCTCCTACGAGCAGTACTTC.